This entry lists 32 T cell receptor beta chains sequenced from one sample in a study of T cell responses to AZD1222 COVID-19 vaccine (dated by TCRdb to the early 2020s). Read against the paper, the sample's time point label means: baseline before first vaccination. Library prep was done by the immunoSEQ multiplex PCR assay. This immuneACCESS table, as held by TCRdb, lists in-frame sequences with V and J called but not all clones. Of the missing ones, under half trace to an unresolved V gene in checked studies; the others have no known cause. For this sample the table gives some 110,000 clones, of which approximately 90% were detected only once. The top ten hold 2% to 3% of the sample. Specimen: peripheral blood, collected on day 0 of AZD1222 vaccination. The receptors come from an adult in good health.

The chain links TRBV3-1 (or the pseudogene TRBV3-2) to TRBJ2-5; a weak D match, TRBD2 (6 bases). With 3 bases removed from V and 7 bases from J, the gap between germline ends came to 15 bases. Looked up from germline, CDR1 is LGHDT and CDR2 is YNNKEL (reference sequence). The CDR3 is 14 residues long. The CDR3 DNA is TGTGCCAGCAGCCACGGCGGGACTGCGGGGACCCAGTACTTC. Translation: CASSHGGTAGTQYF.

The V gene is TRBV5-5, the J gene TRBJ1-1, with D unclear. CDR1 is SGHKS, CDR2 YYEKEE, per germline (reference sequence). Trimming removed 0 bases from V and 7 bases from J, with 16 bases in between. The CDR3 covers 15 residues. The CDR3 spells CASSLESGEYDEAFF. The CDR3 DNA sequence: TGTGCCAGCAGCTTGGAGTCCGGAGAATACGATGAAGCTTTCTTT.

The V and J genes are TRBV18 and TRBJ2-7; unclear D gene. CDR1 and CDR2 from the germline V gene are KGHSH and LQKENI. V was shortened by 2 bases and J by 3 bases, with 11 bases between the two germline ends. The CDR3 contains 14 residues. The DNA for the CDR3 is TGTGCCAGCTCACCAGCGCAACAAGGCTACGAGCAGTACTTC. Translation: CASSPAQQGYEQYF.

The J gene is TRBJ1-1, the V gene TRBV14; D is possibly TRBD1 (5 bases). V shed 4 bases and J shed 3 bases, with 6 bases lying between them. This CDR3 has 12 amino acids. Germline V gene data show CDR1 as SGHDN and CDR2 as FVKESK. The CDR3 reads CASSRQYTEAFF. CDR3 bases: TGTGCCAGCAGCCGACAGTACACTGAAGCTTTCTTT.

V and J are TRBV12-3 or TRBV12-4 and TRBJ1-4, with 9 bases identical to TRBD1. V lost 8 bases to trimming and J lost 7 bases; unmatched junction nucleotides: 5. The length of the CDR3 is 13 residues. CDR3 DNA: TGTGCCAGCCAGAACAGGGGGCGTGAAAAACTGTTTTTT. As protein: CASQNRGREKLFF.

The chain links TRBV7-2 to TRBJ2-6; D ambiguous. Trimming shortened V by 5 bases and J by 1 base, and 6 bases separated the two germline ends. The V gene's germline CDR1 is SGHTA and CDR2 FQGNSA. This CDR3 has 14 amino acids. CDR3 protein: CASSVRSGANVLTF. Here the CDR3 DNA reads TGTGCCAGCAGCGTTCGGTCTGGGGCCAACGTCCTGACTTTC.

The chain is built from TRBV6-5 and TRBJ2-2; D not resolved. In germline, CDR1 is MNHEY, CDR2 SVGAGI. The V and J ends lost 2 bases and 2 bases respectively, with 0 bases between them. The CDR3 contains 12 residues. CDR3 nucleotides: TGTGCCAGCAGTTACAACACCGGGGAGCTGTTTTTT. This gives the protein CASSYNTGELFF.

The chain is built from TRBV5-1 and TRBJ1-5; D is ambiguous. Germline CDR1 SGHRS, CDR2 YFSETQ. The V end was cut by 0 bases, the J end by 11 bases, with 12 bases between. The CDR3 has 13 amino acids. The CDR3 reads CASSLGTAKAQHF. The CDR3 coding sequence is TGCGCCAGCAGCTTGGGTACGGCTAAGGCCCAGCATTTT.

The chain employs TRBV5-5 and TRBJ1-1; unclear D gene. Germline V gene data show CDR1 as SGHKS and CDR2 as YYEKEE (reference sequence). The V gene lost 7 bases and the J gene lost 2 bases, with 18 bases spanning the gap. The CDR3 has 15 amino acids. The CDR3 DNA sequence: TGTGCCAGCTTTGCCGAGGGCGGATCTAACACTGAAGCTTTCTTT. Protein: CASFAEGGSNTEAFF. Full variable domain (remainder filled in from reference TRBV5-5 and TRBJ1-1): DAGVTQSPTHLIKTRGQQVTLRCSPISGHKSVSWYQQVLGQGPQFIFQYYEKEERGRGNFPDRFSARQFPNYSSELNVNALLLGDSALYLCASFAEGGSNTEAFFGQGTRLTVV.

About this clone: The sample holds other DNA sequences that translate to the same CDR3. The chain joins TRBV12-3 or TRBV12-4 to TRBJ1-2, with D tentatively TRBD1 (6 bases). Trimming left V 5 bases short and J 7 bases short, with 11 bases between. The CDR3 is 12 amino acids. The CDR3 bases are TGTGCCAGCAGTATACAGGGAGGTGGCTACACCTTC. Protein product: CASSIQGGGYTF.

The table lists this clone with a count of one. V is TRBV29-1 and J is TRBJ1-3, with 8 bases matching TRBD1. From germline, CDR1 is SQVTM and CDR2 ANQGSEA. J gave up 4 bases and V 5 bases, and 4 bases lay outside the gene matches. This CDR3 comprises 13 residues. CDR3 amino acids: CSVSDREGNTIYF. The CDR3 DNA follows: TGCAGCGTTTCGGACAGGGAAGGAAACACCATATATTTT.

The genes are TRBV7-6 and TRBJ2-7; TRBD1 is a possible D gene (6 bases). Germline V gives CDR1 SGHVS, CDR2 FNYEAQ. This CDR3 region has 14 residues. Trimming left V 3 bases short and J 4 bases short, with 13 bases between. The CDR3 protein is CASSFRDTDYEQYF. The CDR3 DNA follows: TGTGCCAGCAGCTTCCGGGACACTGATTACGAGCAGTACTTC. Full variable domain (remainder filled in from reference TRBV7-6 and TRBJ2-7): GAGVSQSPRYKVTKRGQDVALRCDPISGHVSLYWYRQALGQGPEFLTYFNYEAQQDKSGLPNDRFSAERPEGSISTLTIQRTEQRDSAMYRCASSFRDTDYEQYFGPGTRLTVT.

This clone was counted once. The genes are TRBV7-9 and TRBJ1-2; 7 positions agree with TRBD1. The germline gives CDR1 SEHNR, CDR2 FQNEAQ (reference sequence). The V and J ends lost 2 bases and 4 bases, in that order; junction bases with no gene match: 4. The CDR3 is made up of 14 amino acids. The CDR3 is CASSLMTGSYGYTF. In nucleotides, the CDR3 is TGTGCCAGCAGCTTAATGACAGGGTCCTATGGCTACACCTTC.

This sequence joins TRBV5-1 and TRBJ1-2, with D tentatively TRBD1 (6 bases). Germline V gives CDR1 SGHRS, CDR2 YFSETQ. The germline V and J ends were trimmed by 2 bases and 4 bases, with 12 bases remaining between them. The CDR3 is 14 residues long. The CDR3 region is CASSFSGDLYGYTF. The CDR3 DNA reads TGCGCCAGCAGCTTTTCAGGGGACCTCTATGGCTACACCTTC.

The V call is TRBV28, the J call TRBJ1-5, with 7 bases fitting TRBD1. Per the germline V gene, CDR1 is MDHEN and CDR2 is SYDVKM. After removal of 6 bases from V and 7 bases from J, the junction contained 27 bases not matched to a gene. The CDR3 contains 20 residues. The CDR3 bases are TGTGCCAGCAGGAATAGAGGCCAGCAGTTGAACAGGGGATTGGGGCAGCCCCAGCATTTT. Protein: CASRNRGQQLNRGLGQPQHF.

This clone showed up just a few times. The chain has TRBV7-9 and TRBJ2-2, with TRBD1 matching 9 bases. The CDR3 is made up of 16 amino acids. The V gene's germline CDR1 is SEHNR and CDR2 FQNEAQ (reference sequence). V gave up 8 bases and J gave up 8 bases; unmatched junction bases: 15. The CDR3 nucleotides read TGTGCCAGCCTCAAGGACAGGGGAGTAACTCGAGGGGAGCTGTTTTTT. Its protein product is CASLKDRGVTRGELFF.

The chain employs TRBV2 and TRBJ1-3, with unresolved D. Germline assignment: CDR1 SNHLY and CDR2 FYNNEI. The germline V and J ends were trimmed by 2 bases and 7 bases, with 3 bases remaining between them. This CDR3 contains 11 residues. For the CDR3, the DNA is TGTGCCAGCAGTGAAAGTAACACCATATATTTT. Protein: CASSESNTIYF.

Here the CDR3 reads CSASLADGNQPQHF. The DNA of the CDR3 is TGCAGTGCTAGTTTGGCAGACGGCAATCAGCCCCAGCATTTT. The J gene is TRBJ1-5, the V gene TRBV20-1; D not certain. CDR1 and CDR2 from the germline V gene are DFQATT and SNEGSKA (reference sequence). V was trimmed by 3 bases and J by 2 bases, leaving 11 bases between them. The CDR3 sequence is 14 residues long.

CDR3 sequence: CASSPNRDQPQHF. Written as DNA, the CDR3 is TGTGCCAGCAGCCCCAACAGGGATCAGCCCCAGCATTTT. The rearrangement links TRBV7-9 to TRBJ1-5, with TRBD1 as a possible D gene (6 bases). Trimming cost V 5 bases and J 5 bases, with 10 bases left between them. This CDR3 contains 13 residues. Per the germline V gene, CDR1 is SEHNR and CDR2 is FQNEAQ (reference sequence).

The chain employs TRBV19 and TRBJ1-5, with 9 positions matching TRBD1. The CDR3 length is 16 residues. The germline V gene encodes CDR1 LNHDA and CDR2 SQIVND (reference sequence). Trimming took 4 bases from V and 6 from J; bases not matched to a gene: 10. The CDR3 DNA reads TGTGCCAGTAGTACGAAACAGGGGGCGGGAGGTCAGCCCCAGCATTTT. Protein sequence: CASSTKQGAGGQPQHF.

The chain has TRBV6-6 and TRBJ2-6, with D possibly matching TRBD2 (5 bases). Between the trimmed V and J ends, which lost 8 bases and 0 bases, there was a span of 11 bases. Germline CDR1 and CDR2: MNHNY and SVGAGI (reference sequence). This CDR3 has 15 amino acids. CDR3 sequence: CASCRGSSGANVLTF. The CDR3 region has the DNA TGTGCCAGCTGTAGAGGGAGCTCTGGGGCCAACGTCCTGACTTTC.

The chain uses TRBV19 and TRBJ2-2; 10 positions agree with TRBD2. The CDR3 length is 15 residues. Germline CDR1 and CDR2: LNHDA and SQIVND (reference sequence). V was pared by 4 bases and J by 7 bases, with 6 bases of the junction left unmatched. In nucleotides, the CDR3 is TGTGCCAGTAGTAGCAGCGGGAGGGCCTTCGGGGAGCTGTTTTTT. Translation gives CASSSSGRAFGELFF. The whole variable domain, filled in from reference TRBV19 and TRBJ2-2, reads DGGITQSPKYLFRKEGQNVTLSCEQNLNHDAMYWYRQDPGQGLRLIYYSQIVNDFQKGDIAEGYSVSREKKESFPLTVTSAQKNPTAFYLCASSSSGRAFGELFFGEGSRLTVL.

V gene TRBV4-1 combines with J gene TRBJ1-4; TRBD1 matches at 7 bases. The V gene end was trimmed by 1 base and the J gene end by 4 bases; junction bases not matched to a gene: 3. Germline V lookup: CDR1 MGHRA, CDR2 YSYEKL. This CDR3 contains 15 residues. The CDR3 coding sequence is TGCGCCAGCAGCCAAGGAGCAGGGGGTAATGAAAAACTGTTTTTT. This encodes CASSQGAGGNEKLFF.

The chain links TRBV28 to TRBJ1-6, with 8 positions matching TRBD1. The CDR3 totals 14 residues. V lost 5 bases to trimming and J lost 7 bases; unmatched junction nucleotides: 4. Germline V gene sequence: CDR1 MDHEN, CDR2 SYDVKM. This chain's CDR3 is CASSVTGDNSPLHF. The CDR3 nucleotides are TGTGCCAGCAGTGTGACAGGGGACAATTCACCCCTCCACTTT.

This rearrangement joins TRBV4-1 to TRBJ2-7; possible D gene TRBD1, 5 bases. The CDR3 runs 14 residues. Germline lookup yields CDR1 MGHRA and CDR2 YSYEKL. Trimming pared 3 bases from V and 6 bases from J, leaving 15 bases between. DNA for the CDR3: TGCGCCAGCAGCCAGGGGCAGGCTACCGGCGAGCAGTACTTC. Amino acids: CASSQGQATGEQYF.

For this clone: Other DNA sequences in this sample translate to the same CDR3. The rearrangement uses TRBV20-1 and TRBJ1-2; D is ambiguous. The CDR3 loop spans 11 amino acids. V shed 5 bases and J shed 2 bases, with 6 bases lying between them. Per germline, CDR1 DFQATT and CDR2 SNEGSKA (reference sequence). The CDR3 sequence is CSAYTNYGYTF. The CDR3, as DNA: TGCAGTGCTTACACAAACTATGGCTACACCTTC.

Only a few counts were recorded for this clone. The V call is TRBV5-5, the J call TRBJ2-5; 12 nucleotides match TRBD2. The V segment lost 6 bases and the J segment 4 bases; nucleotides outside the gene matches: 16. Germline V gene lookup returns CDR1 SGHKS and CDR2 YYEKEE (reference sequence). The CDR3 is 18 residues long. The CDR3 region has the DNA TGTGCCAGCAACCCGGCTGGACTAGCGGGGAGTTCCGTAGAGACCCAGTACTTC. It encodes CASNPAGLAGSSVETQYF. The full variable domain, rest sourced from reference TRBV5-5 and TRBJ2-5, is DAGVTQSPTHLIKTRGQQVTLRCSPISGHKSVSWYQQVLGQGPQFIFQYYEKEERGRGNFPDRFSARQFPNYSSELNVNALLLGDSALYLCASNPAGLAGSSVETQYFGPGTRLLVL.

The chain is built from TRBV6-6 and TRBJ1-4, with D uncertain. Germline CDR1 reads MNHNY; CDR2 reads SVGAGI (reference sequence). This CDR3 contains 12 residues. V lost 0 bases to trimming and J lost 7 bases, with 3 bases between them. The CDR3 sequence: CASSYSSEKLFF. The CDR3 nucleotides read TGTGCCAGCAGTTACTCAAGTGAAAAACTGTTTTTT.

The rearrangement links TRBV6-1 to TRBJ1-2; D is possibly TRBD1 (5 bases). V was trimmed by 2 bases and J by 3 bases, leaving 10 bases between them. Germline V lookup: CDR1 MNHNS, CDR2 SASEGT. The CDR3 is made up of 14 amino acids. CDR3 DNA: TGTGCCAGCAGTGAATTGAGGGACCACTATGGCTACACCTTC. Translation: CASSELRDHYGYTF.

The CDR3 sequence is CASSLVAEGQPQHF. CDR3 sequence (DNA): TGCGCCAGCAGCTTGGTGGCAGAGGGGCAGCCCCAGCATTTT. This chain links TRBV5-1 with TRBJ1-5, with a possible D match to TRBD1 (5 bases). The CDR3 runs 14 residues. Germline V gene data show CDR1 as SGHRS and CDR2 as YFSETQ. Trimming cost V 0 bases and J 7 bases, with 11 bases left between them.

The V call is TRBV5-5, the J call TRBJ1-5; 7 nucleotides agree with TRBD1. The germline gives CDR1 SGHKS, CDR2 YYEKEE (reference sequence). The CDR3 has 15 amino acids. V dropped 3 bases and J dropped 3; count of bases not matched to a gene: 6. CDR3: CASSSGTAFNQPQHF. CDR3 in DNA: TGTGCCAGCAGCTCTGGGACAGCATTCAATCAGCCCCAGCATTTT.

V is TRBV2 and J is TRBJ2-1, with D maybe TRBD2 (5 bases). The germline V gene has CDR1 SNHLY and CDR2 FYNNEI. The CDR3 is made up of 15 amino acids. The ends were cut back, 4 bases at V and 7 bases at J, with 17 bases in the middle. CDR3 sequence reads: CASSALASGRNEQFF. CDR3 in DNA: TGTGCCAGCAGTGCGTTGGCTTCGGGGAGAAATGAGCAGTTCTTC. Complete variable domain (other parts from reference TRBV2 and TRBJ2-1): EPEVTQTPSHQVTQMGQEVILRCVPISNHLYFYWYRQILGQKVEFLVSFYNNEISEKSEIFDDQFSVERPDGSNFTLKIRSTKLEDSAMYFCASSALASGRNEQFFGPGTRLTVL.